This T cell receptor (beta chain) is drawn from a study of OX40 agonist ivuxolimab in advanced cancers. Study context: Dose-escalation subjects each had hepatocellular carcinoma, melanoma, renal cell or head and neck cancer. Partial responses were achieved by three patients, of whom one had hepatocellular carcinoma and two had cutaneous melanoma.

The ends were cut back, 1 base at V and 4 bases at J, with 1 base in the middle. Germline V gene sequence: CDR1 DFQATT, CDR2 SNEGSKA (reference sequence). The length of the CDR3 is 10 residues. Study-level points and caveats: The study observed clonal expansion of CD4+ and CD8+ blood T cells by week 6 at 0.1 to 3.0 mg/kg.

Method: immunoSEQ multiplex PCR; TCRdb's copy keeps in-frame clones and lacks some. This repertoire shows under 65,000 clones, 91% found once; its top ten account for around 0.4%. This clone has only one observation. Its antigen is unknown. The sequence derives from an adult with an advanced solid tumor such as melanoma, head and neck, liver or kidney cancer. Here the sequenced sample was CD4+ or CD8+ T cells sorted from blood, taken in a trial of the OX40 agonist ivuxolimab. This chain connects TRBV20-1 to TRBJ1-2; D gene unclear. For the CDR3, the DNA is TGCAGTGCTAGAGGCTATGGCTACACCTTC. As protein: CSARGYGYTF.